The 21 T cell receptor beta chains given below trace back to one sample, sequenced in a study of blood T cell repertoires in COVID-19. Method: immunoSEQ multiplex PCR; TCRdb's copy keeps in-frame clones and lacks some. The sample shows approximately 250,000 clones, roughly 86% of them seen only once. Sequencing input: peripheral blood. These receptor sequences come from a man between 18 and 35 years old with active or convalescent COVID-19.

The chain links TRBV9 to TRBJ1-2, with a tentative D call TRBD1 (6 bases). CDR1 SGDLS and CDR2 YYNGEE come from the germline V gene. This CDR3 is 15 amino acids long. V was shortened by 7 bases and J by 7 bases, with 23 bases between the two germline ends. CDR3 nucleotides: TGTGCCAGCTCGGTCACAGCAGGGGAGTCGTTTGGCTACACCTTC. Its translation is CASSVTAGESFGYTF.

V and J are TRBV4-3 and TRBJ1-2; possible D gene TRBD1, 5 bases. The V gene lost 3 bases and the J gene lost 5 bases, with 16 bases spanning the gap. The CDR3 loop spans 15 amino acids. The V gene's germline CDR1 is LGHNA and CDR2 YSLEER. CDR3 nucleotide sequence: TGCGCCAGCAGCCAGATAGGCAGGGCAAATTATGGCTACACCTTC. It yields the protein CASSQIGRANYGYTF.

This sequence joins TRBV2 and TRBJ1-1; D gene unclear. The CDR3 is made up of 16 amino acids. Germline assignment: CDR1 SNHLY and CDR2 FYNNEI. Trimming took off 5 bases at V and 2 bases at J, with 18 bases between the two ends. The CDR3: CASSSIAGGTNTEAFF. For the CDR3, the DNA is TGTGCCAGCAGTTCCATCGCCGGAGGAACTAACACTGAAGCTTTCTTT.

J is TRBJ2-1 and V is TRBV5-4; D not certain. Between the trimmed V and J ends, which lost 0 bases and 9 bases, there was a span of 10 bases. The germline V gene encodes CDR1 SGHNT and CDR2 YYREEE (reference sequence). The CDR3 runs to 13 residues. CDR3 amino acids: CASSLGLFIEQFF. DNA for the CDR3: TGTGCCAGCAGCTTGGGACTGTTCATTGAGCAGTTCTTC.

J is TRBJ2-7 and V is TRBV7-9, with a weak D call TRBD2 (5 bases). Trimming cost V 3 bases and J 1 base, with 13 bases left between them. The germline gives CDR1 SEHNR, CDR2 FQNEAQ (reference sequence). This CDR3 has 15 amino acids. The CDR3 loop is CASSFSSIASYEQYF. For the CDR3, the DNA is TGTGCCAGCAGCTTTTCCAGTATAGCGTCCTACGAGCAGTACTTC. The whole variable domain, remainder taken from reference TRBV7-9 and TRBJ2-7, is DTGVSQNPRHKITKRGQNVTFRCDPISEHNRLYWYRQTLGQGPEFLTYFQNEAQLEKSRLLSDRFSAERPKGSFSTLEIQRTEQGDSAMYLCASSFSSIASYEQYFGPGTRLTVT.

This chain joins TRBV20-1 and TRBJ2-1, with 7 bases fitting TRBD2. Trimming took 3 bases from V and 5 from J; bases not matched to a gene: 10. The germline V gene encodes CDR1 DFQATT and CDR2 SNEGSKA (reference sequence). This CDR3 has 15 residues. The CDR3: CSASPAGEGNNEQFF. The CDR3 coding sequence is TGCAGTGCTAGTCCGGCGGGAGAAGGTAACAATGAGCAGTTCTTC.

The chain uses TRBV5-1 and TRBJ1-6; perhaps TRBD1 as D (5 bases). Between the trimmed V and J ends, which lost 5 bases and 8 bases, there was a span of 14 bases. Looked up from germline, CDR1 is SGHRS and CDR2 is YFSETQ. This CDR3 region has 14 residues. The CDR3 bases are TGCGCCAGCAGTCATGGACAAAGGGATTCACCCCTCCACTTT. Translated: CASSHGQRDSPLHF.

The gene calls are TRBV11-2 and TRBJ1-2; D is unresolved. Per germline, CDR1 SGHAT and CDR2 FQNNGV. V was cut by 0 bases and J by 4 bases, with 6 bases left in between. CDR3 length: 13 residues. CDR3 in amino acids: CASSLEGTYGYTF. The CDR3 DNA is TGTGCCAGCAGCTTAGAGGGCACCTATGGCTACACCTTC.

This clone was detected a few times. V usage is TRBV4-2 and J usage is TRBJ1-5; TRBD1 matches at 10 bases. The CDR3 spans 16 residues. V shed 1 base and J 2 bases; nucleotides not matched to a gene: 2. Germline values: CDR1 LGHNA, CDR2 YNFKEQ. The CDR3 sequence: CASSQGQGAGNQPQHF. For the CDR3, the DNA is TGTGCCAGCAGCCAAGGACAGGGGGCTGGCAATCAGCCCCAGCATTTT.

V usage is TRBV4-3 and J usage is TRBJ2-7, with 7 bases aligning to TRBD2. CDR1 is LGHNA and CDR2 is YSLEER in the germline V gene. Trimming took 1 base from V and 4 from J; bases not matched to a gene: 7. CDR3 size: 15 residues. Here the CDR3 DNA reads TGCGCCAGCAGCCAAGGCGGGGGTGACGCTTACGAGCAGTACTTC. It specifies CASSQGGGDAYEQYF.

In this sample, this clone turned up a few times. The rearrangement uses TRBV7-3 and TRBJ2-7; TRBD1 matches at 8 bases. The CDR3 consists of 14 residues. CDR1 and CDR2 from the germline V gene are SGHTA and FQGTGA. Trimming at V came to 0 bases and at J to 5 bases, leaving 3 bases not matched to a gene. The CDR3 is CASSLTQGGHEQYF. CDR3 in DNA: TGTGCCAGCAGCTTAACACAGGGGGGCCACGAGCAGTACTTC.

The chain joins TRBV11-2 to TRBJ2-2; maybe TRBD2 (6 bases). V was cut by 4 bases and J by 0 bases, with 15 bases left in between. This CDR3 is 17 amino acids long. Germline V gene lookup returns CDR1 SGHAT and CDR2 FQNNGV. The CDR3 DNA reads TGTGCCAGCAGCTCCCCCGGGAGCTTAGCGAACACCGGGGAGCTGTTTTTT. It codes for CASSSPGSLANTGELFF.

J is TRBJ1-1 and V is TRBV7-2; weak D call: TRBD1 (5 bases). V lost 6 bases, J lost 0 bases, and 11 bases lay in between. CDR3 length equals 14 residues. From germline, CDR1 is SGHTA and CDR2 FQGNSA. The CDR3 region has the DNA TGTGCCAGCAGTACCGACAGCATGAACACTGAAGCTTTCTTT. Its translation: CASSTDSMNTEAFF.

The chain couples TRBV7-2 to TRBJ1-5; D is ambiguous. The CDR3 has 13 residues. CDR1 and CDR2 (germline): SGHTA, FQGNSA. V was trimmed by 6 bases and J by 5 bases, leaving 11 bases between them. CDR3 loop: CASSQSTDQPQHF. In nucleotides, the CDR3 is TGTGCCAGCAGTCAAAGCACTGATCAGCCCCAGCATTTT.

V usage is TRBV19 and J usage is TRBJ1-2; TRBD1 matches at 8 bases. The V segment lost 5 bases and the J segment 4 bases; nucleotides outside the gene matches: 15. Per germline, CDR1 LNHDA and CDR2 SQIVND (reference sequence). The CDR3 contains 17 residues. The CDR3: CASSVGTGPGLSYGYTF. CDR3 coding DNA: TGTGCCAGTAGTGTCGGGACAGGTCCGGGGCTATCCTATGGCTACACCTTC. Full variable domain (rest looked up from reference TRBV19 and TRBJ1-2): DGGITQSPKYLFRKEGQNVTLSCEQNLNHDAMYWYRQDPGQGLRLIYYSQIVNDFQKGDIAEGYSVSREKKESFPLTVTSAQKNPTAFYLCASSVGTGPGLSYGYTFGSGTRLTVV.

This clone has only one observation. The rearrangement joins TRBV18 to TRBJ1-4; no definite D call. Germline values: CDR1 KGHSH, CDR2 LQKENI. The V gene lost 3 bases and the J gene lost 10 bases, with 18 bases spanning the gap. The CDR3 loop spans 15 amino acids. CDR3 region: CASSPSKGSRRKLFF. The CDR3 DNA is TGTGCCAGCTCACCGTCTAAAGGGAGTAGGAGAAAACTGTTTTTT.

This clone was observed a single time. The chain employs TRBV12-5 and TRBJ2-3, with TRBD2 identical over 10 bases. Germline V gene data show CDR1 as LGHNT and CDR2 as FRNRAP. V was pared by 6 bases and J by 6 bases, with 6 bases of the junction left unmatched. CDR3 length: 14 residues. The CDR3 region is CASGRTSGGDTQYF. The CDR3 DNA reads as TGTGCTAGTGGGAGGACTAGCGGAGGGGATACGCAGTATTTT.

The gene calls are TRBV4-3 and TRBJ1-2; D ambiguous. The CDR3 has 17 amino acids. V lost 0 bases and J 1 base, leaving 15 bases between the germline ends. From germline, CDR1 is LGHNA and CDR2 YSLEER. The CDR3 is CASSQDFTATDNYGYTF. For the CDR3, the DNA is TGCGCCAGCAGCCAAGATTTTACAGCAACCGATAACTATGGCTACACCTTC.

This rearrangement joins TRBV11-3 to TRBJ2-1; D unresolved. Per germline, CDR1 SGHNT and CDR2 YENEEA. V lost 3 bases and J 2 bases, leaving 11 bases between the germline ends. The CDR3 sequence is 15 residues long. The DNA for the CDR3 is TGTGCCAGCAGCTTTTCTTCTCTAACCTACAATGAGCAGTTCTTC. This sequence encodes CASSFSSLTYNEQFF. Supplemented by reference TRBV11-3 and TRBJ2-1, the full variable domain reads EAGVVQSPRYKIIEKKQPVAFWCNPISGHNTLYWYLQNLGQGPELLIRYENEEAVDDSQLPKDRFSAERLKGVDSTLKIQPAELGDSAVYLCASSFSSLTYNEQFFGPGTRLTVL.

The rearrangement uses TRBV10-3 and TRBJ2-5; perhaps TRBD1 as D (7 bases). V gave up 4 bases and J gave up 4 bases, with 13 bases separating them. Germline CDR1 reads ENHRY; CDR2 reads SYGVKD. The CDR3 contains 14 residues. CDR3 sequence (DNA): TGTGCCATCAGTGGAGGGCAGGGGGGAGAGACCCAGTACTTC. Translating it yields CAISGGQGGETQYF.

The sample holds one count of this clone. V gene TRBV4-1 combines with J gene TRBJ2-1; the match to TRBD1 covers 9 bases. Germline CDR1 is MGHRA and CDR2 is YSYEKL. This CDR3 comprises 16 residues. V lost 2 bases, J lost 6 bases, and 8 bases stayed unmatched. The CDR3 DNA is TGCGCCAGCAGCCAATACCGGGACAGGGCGTCCAATGAGCAGTTCTTC. Its translation: CASSQYRDRASNEQFF.